The source of this T cell receptor beta chain is a study of T-cell memory formation after mild COVID-19. The sample holds a few counts of this clonotype. The V gene's germline CDR1 is MNHEY and CDR2 SVGAGI. J was trimmed by 2 bases and V by 0 bases; bases with no gene match: 6. This CDR3 has 17 residues. TCRdb analysed the 5' RACE reads with MiXCR anew, one entry per CDR3 protein. Among about 210,000 distinct CDR3 sequences listed, around 26% were seen once. Sequencing used PBMCs or a T cell subset sorted from them (not recorded which). The rearrangement joins TRBV6-5 to TRBJ2-1, with TRBD2 matching over 8 bases. The receptor comes from an adult woman who had mild COVID-19 (a few samples of this study predate the infection). Cell type and time point are not known. The CDR3: CASSYSIPGGPYNEQFF. CDR3 nucleotides: TGTGCCAGCAGTTACTCGATCCCGGGAGGGCCCTACAATGAGCAGTTCTTC.